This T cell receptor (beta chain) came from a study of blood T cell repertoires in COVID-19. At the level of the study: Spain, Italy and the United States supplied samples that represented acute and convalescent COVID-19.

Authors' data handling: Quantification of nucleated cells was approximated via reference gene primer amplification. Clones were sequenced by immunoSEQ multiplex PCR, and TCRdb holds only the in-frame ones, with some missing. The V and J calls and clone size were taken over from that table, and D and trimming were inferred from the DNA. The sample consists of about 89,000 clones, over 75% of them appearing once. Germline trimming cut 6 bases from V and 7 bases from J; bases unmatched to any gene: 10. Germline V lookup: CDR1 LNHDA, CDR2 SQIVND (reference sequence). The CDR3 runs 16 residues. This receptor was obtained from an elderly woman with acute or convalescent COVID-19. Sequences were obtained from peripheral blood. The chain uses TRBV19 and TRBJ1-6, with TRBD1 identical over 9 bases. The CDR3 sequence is CASRYRDRERNSPLHF. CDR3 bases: TGTGCCAGTAGGTACCGGGACAGGGAGAGGAATTCACCCCTCCACTTT.